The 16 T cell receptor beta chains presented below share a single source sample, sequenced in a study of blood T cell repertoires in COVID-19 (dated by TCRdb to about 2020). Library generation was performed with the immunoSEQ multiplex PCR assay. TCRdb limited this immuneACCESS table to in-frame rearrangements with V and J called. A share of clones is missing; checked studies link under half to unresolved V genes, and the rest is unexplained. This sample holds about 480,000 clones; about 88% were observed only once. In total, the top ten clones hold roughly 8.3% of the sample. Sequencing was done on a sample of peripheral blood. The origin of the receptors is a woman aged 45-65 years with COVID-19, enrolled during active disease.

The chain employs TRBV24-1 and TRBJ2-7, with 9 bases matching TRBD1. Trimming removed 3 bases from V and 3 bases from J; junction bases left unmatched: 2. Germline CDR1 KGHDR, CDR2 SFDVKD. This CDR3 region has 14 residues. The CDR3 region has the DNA TGTGCCACCAGTGATACAGGGGGCGGCTACGAGCAGTACTTC. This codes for CATSDTGGGYEQYF.

The CDR3 DNA follows: TGTGCCAGCAGTTACTCGACGGAAGGGGTTAAGGGCATTCAGTACTTC. Its translation is CASSYSTEGVKGIQYF. The chain carries TRBV6-5 and TRBJ2-4, with D perhaps TRBD1 (5 bases). Germline V lookup: CDR1 MNHEY, CDR2 SVGAGI. Trimming left V 0 bases short and J 9 bases short, with 18 bases between. The CDR3 contains 16 residues.

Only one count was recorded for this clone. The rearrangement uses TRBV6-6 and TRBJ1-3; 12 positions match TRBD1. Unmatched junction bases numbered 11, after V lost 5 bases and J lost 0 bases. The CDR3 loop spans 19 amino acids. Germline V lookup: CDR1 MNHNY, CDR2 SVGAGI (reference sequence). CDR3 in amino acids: CASSQRRDRGRFSGNTIYF. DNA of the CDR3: TGTGCCAGCAGTCAGCGCCGGGACAGGGGGCGCTTCTCTGGAAACACCATATATTTT.

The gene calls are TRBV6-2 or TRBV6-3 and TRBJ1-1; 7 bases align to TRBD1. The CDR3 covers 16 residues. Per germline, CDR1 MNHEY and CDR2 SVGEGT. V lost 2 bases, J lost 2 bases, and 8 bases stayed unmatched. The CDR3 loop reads CASSYPRQGGNTEAFF. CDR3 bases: TGTGCCAGCAGTTACCCTAGACAGGGAGGAAACACTGAAGCTTTCTTT.

The CDR3 nucleotides are TGTGCCAGCAGCTTGGGGGGACAGCACGGGAAACTGTTTTTT. Encoded protein: CASSLGGQHGKLFF. This sequence joins TRBV5-5 and TRBJ1-4; 7 bases map to TRBD1. Trimming removed 0 bases from V and 11 bases from J; junction bases left unmatched: 7. Germline V CDR1 and CDR2: SGHKS, YYEKEE (reference sequence). The CDR3 is 14 residues long.

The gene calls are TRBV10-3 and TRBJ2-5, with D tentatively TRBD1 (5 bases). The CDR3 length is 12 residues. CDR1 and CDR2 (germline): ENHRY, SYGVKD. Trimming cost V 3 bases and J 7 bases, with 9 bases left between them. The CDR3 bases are TGTGCCATCAGTGATTCAAGGGGGACCCAGTACTTC. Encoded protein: CAISDSRGTQYF.

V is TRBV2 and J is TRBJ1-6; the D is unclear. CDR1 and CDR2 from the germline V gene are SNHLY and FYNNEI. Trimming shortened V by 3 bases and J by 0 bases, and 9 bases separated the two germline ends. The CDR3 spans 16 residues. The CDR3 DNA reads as TGTGCCAGCAGTGACACTTCAGGCTCCTATAATTCACCCCTCCACTTT. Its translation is CASSDTSGSYNSPLHF.

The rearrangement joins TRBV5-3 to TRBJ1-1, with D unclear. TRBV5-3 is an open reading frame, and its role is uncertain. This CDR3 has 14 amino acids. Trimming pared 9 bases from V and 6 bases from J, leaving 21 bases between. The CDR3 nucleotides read TGTGCCACTCTACACCGGAGACGGGATTCTGAAGCTTTCTTT. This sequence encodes CATLHRRRDSEAFF.

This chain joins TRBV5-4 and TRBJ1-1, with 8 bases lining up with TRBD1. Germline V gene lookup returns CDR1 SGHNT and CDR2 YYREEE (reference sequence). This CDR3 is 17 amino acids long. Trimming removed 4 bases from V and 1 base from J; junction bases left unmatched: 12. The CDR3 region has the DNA TGTGCCAGCAGCCCCGAGGTTCAGGGGGCGGGGAACACTGAAGCTTTCTTT. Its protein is CASSPEVQGAGNTEAFF.

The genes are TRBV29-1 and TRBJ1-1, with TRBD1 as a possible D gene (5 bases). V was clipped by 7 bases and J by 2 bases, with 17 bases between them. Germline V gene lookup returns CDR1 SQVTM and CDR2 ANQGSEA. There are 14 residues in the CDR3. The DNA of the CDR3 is TGCAGCGGCATAGTTACAGGTGGAAACACTGAAGCTTTCTTT. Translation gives CSGIVTGGNTEAFF.

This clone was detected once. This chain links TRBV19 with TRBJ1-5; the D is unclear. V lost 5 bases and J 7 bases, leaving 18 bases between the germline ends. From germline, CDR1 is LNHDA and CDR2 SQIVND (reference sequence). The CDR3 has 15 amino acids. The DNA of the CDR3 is TGTGCCAGTAGTTTTCTCCCTTCAGTTCAACAGCCCCAGCATTTT. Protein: CASSFLPSVQQPQHF.

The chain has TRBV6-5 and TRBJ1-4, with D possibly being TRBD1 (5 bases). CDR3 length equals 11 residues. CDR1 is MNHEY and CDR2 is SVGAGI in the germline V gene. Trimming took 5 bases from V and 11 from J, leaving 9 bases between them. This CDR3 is CASSPRDKLFF. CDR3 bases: TGTGCCAGCAGTCCCAGGGATAAACTGTTTTTT.

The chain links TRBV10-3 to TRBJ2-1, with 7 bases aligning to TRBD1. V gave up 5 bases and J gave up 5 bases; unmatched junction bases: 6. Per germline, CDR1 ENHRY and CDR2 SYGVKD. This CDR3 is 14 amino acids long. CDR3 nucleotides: TGTGCCATCAGTACAGGGGAAATAAACAATGAGCAGTTCTTC. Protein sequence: CAISTGEINNEQFF.

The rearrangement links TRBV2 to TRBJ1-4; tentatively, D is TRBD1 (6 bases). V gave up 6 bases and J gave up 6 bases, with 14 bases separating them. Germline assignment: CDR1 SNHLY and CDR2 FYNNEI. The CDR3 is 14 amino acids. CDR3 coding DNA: TGTGCCAGCAGGCTCCCAGGGGCGTATGAAAAACTGTTTTTT. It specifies CASRLPGAYEKLFF.

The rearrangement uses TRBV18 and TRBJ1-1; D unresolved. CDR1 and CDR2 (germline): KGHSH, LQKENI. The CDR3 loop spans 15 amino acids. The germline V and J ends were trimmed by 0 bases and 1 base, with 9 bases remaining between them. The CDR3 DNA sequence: TGTGCCAGCTCACCACCGTTGGGAGGGAACACTGAAGCTTTCTTT. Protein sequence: CASSPPLGGNTEAFF.

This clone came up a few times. The CDR3 DNA reads TGTGCCAGCACCCCGGGACAGGGGAATGAAAAACTGTTTTTT. Its protein product is CASTPGQGNEKLFF. The chain carries TRBV6-5 and TRBJ1-4; 10 bases map to TRBD1. The germline V gene encodes CDR1 MNHEY and CDR2 SVGAGI. The length of the CDR3 is 14 residues. V gave up 7 bases and J gave up 5 bases; unmatched junction bases: 4.